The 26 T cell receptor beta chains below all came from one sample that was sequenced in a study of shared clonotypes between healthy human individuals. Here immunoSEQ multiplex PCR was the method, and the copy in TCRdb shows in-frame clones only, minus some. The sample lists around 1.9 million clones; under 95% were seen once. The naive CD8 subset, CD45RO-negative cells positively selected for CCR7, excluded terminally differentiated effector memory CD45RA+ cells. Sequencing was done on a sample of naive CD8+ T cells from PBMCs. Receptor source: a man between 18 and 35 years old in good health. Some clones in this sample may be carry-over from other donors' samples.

CDR3 residues: CASSPGQGRLGTEAFF. The CDR3 DNA is TGTGCCAGCAGCCCGGGACAGGGGAGATTAGGCACTGAAGCTTTCTTT. This chain uses TRBV13 with TRBJ1-1, with 10 bases lining up with TRBD1. V was clipped by 5 bases and J by 4 bases; unmatched bases: 10. The CDR3 totals 16 residues. CDR1 and CDR2 (germline): PRHDT, FYEKMQ (reference sequence).

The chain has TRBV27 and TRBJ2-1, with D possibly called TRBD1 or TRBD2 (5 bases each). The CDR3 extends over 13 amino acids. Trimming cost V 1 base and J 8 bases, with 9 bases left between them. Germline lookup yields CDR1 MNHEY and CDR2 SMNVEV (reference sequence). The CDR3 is CASSLWGNDEQFF. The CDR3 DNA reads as TGTGCCAGCAGTTTATGGGGGAACGATGAGCAGTTCTTC.

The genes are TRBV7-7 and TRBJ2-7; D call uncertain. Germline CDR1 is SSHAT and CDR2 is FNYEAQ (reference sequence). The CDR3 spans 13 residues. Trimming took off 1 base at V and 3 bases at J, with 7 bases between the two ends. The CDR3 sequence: CASSLEPRYEQYF. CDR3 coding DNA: TGTGCCAGCAGCTTAGAACCGCGCTACGAGCAGTACTTC.

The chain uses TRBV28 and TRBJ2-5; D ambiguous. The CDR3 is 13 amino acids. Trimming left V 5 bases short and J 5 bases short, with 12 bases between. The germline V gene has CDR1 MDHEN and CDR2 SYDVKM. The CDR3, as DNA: TGTGCCAGCAGTCCTAGACCCTCCGAGACCCAGTACTTC. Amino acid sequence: CASSPRPSETQYF.

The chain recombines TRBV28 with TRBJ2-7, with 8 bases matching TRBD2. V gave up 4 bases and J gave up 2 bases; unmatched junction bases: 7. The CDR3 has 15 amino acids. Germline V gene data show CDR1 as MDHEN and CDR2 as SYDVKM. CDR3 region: CASSSLAGTPYEQYF. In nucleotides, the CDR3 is TGTGCCAGCAGTTCCTTAGCGGGGACACCCTACGAGCAGTACTTC.

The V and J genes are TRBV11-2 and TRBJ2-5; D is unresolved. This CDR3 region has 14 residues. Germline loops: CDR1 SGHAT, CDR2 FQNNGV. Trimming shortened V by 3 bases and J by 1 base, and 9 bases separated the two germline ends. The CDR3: CASSFGRSQETQYF. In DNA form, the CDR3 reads TGTGCCAGCAGCTTCGGACGTAGCCAAGAGACCCAGTACTTC.

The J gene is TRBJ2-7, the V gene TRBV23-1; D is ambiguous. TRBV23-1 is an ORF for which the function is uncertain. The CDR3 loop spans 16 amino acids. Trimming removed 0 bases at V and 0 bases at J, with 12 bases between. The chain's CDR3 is CASSQSRPLSSYEQYF. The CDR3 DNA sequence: TGCGCCAGCAGTCAATCCCGACCGCTCAGCTCCTACGAGCAGTACTTC.

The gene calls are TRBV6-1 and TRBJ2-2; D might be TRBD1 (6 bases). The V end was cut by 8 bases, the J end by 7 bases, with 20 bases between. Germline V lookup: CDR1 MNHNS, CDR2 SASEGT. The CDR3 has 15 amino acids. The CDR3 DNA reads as TGTGCCAGCGTAGAGAATTACAGGGCCATCGGGGAGCTGTTTTTT. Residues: CASVENYRAIGELFF.

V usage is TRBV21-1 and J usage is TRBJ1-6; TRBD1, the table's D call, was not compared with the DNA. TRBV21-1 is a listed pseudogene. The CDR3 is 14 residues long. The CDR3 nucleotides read TGTGCCAGCAGCCCAGGGGGGACGACGTCACCCCTCCACTTT. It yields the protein CASSPGGTTSPLHF.

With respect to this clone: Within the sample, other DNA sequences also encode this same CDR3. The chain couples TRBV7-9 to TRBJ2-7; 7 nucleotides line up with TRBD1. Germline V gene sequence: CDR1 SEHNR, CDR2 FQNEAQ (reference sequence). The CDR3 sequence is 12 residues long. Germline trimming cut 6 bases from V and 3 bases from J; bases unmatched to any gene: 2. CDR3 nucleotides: TGTGCCAGCAGTACAGGGGACTACGAGCAGTACTTC. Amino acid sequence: CASSTGDYEQYF. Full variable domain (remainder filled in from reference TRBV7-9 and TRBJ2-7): DTGVSQNPRHKITKRGQNVTFRCDPISEHNRLYWYRQTLGQGPEFLTYFQNEAQLEKSRLLSDRFSAERPKGSFSTLEIQRTEQGDSAMYLCASSTGDYEQYFGPGTRLTVT.

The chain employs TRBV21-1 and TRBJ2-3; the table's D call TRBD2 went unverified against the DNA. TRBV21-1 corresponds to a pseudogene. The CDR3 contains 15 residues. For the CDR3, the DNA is TGTGCCAGCAGCCATAGTGGGAGATGCACAGATACGCAGTATTTT. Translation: CASSHSGRCTDTQYF.

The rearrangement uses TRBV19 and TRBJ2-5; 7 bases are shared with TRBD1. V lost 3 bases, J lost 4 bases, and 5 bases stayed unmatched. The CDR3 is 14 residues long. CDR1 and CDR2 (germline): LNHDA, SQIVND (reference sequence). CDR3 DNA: TGTGCCAGTAGTATGGGGACAGCCACAGAGACCCAGTACTTC. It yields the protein CASSMGTATETQYF.

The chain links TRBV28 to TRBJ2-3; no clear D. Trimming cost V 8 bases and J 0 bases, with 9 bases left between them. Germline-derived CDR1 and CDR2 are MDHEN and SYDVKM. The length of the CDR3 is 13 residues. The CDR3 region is CASVYGSTDTQYF. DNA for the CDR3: TGTGCCAGCGTTTATGGTAGCACAGATACGCAGTATTTT.

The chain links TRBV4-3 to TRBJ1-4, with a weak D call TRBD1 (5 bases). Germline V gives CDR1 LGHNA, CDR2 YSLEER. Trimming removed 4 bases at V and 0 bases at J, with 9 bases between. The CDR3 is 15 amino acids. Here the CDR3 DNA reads TGCGCCAGCAGCCTCGGACACACAACTAATGAAAAACTGTTTTTT. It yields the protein CASSLGHTTNEKLFF.

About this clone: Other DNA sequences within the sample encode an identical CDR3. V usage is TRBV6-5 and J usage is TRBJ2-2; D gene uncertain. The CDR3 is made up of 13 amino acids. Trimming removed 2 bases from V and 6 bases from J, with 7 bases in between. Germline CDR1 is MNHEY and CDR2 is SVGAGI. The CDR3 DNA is TGTGCCAGCAGTTACGGTGGGGCCGGGGAGCTGTTTTTT. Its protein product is CASSYGGAGELFF.

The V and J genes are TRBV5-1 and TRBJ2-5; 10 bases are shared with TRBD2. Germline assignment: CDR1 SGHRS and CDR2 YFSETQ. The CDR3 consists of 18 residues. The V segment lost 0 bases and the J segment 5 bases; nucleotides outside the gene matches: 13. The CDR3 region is CASSLEASGSEGPETQYF. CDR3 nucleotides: TGCGCCAGCAGCTTGGAAGCTAGCGGGAGTGAGGGGCCGGAGACCCAGTACTTC.

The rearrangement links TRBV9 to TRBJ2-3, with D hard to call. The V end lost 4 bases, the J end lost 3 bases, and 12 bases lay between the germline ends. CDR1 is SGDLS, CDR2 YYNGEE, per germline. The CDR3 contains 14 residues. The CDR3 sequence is CASSPTIITDTQYF. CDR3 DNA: TGTGCCAGCAGCCCCACAATTATAACAGATACGCAGTATTTT.

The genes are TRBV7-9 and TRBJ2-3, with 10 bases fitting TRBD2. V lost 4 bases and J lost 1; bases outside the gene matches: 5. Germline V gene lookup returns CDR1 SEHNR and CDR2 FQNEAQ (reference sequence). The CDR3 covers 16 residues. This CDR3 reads CASSSLAGDGTDTQYF. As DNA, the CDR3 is TGTGCCAGCAGCTCTCTAGCGGGAGACGGCACAGATACGCAGTATTTT.

The CDR3 reads CASSNRAVDEQYF. CDR3 bases: TGTGCCAGCAGCAACAGGGCAGTGGACGAGCAGTACTTC. The chain has TRBV5-6 and TRBJ2-7, with D possibly TRBD1 on 6 matching bases. V was trimmed by 4 bases and J by 5 bases, leaving 13 bases between them. The germline gives CDR1 SGHDT, CDR2 YYEEEE. There are 13 residues in the CDR3.

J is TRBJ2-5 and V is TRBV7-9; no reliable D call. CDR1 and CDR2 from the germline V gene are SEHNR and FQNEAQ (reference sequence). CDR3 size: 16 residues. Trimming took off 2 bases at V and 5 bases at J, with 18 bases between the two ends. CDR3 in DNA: TGTGCCAGCAGCTTAAATGCTTGGGAATTGATCGAGACCCAGTACTTC. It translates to CASSLNAWELIETQYF.

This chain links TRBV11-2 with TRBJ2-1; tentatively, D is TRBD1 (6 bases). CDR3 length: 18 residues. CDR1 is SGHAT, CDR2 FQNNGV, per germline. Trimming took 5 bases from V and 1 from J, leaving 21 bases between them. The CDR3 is CASSTRDTNIGSYNEQFF. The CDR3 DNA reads TGTGCCAGCAGCACACGGGACACAAATATTGGATCCTACAATGAGCAGTTCTTC.

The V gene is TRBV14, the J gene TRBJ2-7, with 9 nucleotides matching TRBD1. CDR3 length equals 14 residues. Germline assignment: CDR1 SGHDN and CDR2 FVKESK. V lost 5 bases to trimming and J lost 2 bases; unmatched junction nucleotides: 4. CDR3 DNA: TGTGCCAGCAGCTGGACAGGGGTTGCCTACGAGCAGTACTTC. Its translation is CASSWTGVAYEQYF.

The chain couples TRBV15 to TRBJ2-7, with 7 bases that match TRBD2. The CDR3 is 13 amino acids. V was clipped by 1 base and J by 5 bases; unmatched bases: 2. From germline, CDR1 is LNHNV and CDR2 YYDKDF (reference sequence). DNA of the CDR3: TGTGCCACCAGCAGAGGGGGAGGGGACGAGCAGTACTTC. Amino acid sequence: CATSRGGGDEQYF. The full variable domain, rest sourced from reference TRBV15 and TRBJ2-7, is DAMVIQNPRYQVTQFGKPVTLSCSQTLNHNVMYWYQQKSSQAPKLLFHYYDKDFNNEADTPDNFQSRRPNTSFCFLDIRSPGLGDTAMYLCATSRGGGDEQYFGPGTRLTVT.

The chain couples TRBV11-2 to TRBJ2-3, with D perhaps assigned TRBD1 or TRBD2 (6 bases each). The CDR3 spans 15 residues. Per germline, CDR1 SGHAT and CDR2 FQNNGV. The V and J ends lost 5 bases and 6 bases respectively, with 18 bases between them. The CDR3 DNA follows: TGTGCCAGCAGCCCCGGACTAAACCAGGGGGATACGCAGTATTTT. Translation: CASSPGLNQGDTQYF.

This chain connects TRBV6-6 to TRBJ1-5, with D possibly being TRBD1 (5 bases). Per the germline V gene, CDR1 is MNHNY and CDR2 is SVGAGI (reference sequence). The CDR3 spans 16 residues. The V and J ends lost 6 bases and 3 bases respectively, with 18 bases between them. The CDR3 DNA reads TGTGCCAGCAGCCACTGGGGGACCGACTACAATCAGCCCCAGCATTTT. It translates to CASSHWGTDYNQPQHF.

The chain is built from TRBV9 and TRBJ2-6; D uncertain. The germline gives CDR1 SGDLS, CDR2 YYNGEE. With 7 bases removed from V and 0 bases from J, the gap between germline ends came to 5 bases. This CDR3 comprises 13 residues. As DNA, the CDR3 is TGTGCCAGCGGGCGCTCTGGGGCCAACGTCCTGACTTTC. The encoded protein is CASGRSGANVLTF.